Listed below are T cell receptor beta chains from one sample, sequenced in a study of blood T cell repertoires in COVID-19. The assay was immunoSEQ multiplex PCR, and TCRdb's table has in-frame clones only and misses some. In the table there are more than 350,000 clones, 89% of which are singletons. Sequenced sample: peripheral blood. Receptors were obtained from a woman aged 25-40 years with COVID-19, enrolled during active disease. CDR3s include the opening cysteine and the closing phenylalanine or tryptophan. A D gene is named only where the DNA matches it firmly. Clone sizes are given selectively: once, few, many, or a class where the clone is expanded.

>TRBJ2-1|.|TRBV5-1|TRBD2
TGCGCCAGCAGCGGATCCGGGACTAGCGGCTTCAATGAGCAGTTCTTC
CASSGSGTSGFNEQFF
>TRBJ1-2|.|TRBV5-8|.
TGTGCCAGCAGCTTTCCCAGGACCGGGGGACACTATGGCTACACCTTC
CASSFPRTGGHYGYTF
>TRBJ1-2|.|TRBV5-1|TRBD1
TGCGCCAGCAGCTTGCAGGGGGCCGAGGGCTACACCTTC
CASSLQGAEGYTF
>TRBJ2-3|.|TRBV3-1/TRBV3-2|TRBD2
TGTGCCAGCAGCCAAGTGAGCGGGGGGAATGCAGATACGCAGTATTTT
CASSQVSGGNADTQYF
>TRBJ2-4|.|TRBV7-9|.
TGTGCCAGCAGCCCTAGGGGTGTGGGGCGCGGAAACATTCAGTACTTC
CASSPRGVGRGNIQYF
>TRBJ2-7|.|TRBV29-1|TRBD1
TGCAGCGTTCTAACAGGGGGTCCCTACGAGCAGTACTTC
CSVLTGGPYEQYF
>TRBJ2-3|.|TRBV9|.
TGTGCCAGCAGCGTGAGTAGCGCAAGCACAGATACGCAGTATTTT
CASSVSSASTDTQYF
>TRBJ1-2|.|TRBV4-1|TRBD1
TGCGCCAGCAGCGAAACAGGGGGAGGTGGCTACACCTTC
CASSETGGGGYTF
>TRBJ2-7|.|TRBV4-1|TRBD1
TGCGCCAGCAGCCGTCAAGGGGGGACAGGGAATACCTACGAGCAGTACTTC
CASSRQGGTGNTYEQYF
>TRBJ1-1|.|TRBV28|.
TGTGCCAGCAGTTTGTGGCAATCGGGGGGGCAGGGAGCTTTCTTT
CASSLWQSGGQGAFF
>TRBJ2-1|.|TRBV27|.
TGTGCCAGCAGTTTCACCGGGCAGGGTTACAATGAGCAGTTCTTC
CASSFTGQGYNEQFF
>TRBJ2-7|.|TRBV6-5|TRBD1
TGTGCCAGCAGTTACATCCGGACAGGGGCCAACGAGCAGTACTTC
CASSYIRTGANEQYF
>TRBJ1-4|once|TRBV4-3|.
TGCGCCAGCAGCCAAGATCAAACGGACGGGGATGAAAAACTGTTTTTT
CASSQDQTDGDEKLFF
>TRBJ2-7|.|TRBV4-1|TRBD1
TGCGCCAGCAGCCTCAGGAAGGGACAGGGTTCCCTCTACGAGCAGTACTTC
CASSLRKGQGSLYEQYF
>TRBJ2-7|.|TRBV6-2/TRBV6-3|TRBD2
TGTGCCAGCAGCCACCCAGCTAGCGGTTCGTCCTACGAGCAGTACTTC
CASSHPASGSSYEQYF
>TRBJ1-2|once|TRBV7-9|.
TGTGCCAGCAGCTTAGCCAGGGTCGGTGGCTACACCTTC
CASSLARVGGYTF
>TRBJ2-3|.|TRBV7-8|.
TGTGCCAGCACCTCCCCTCAGGCTTCGCCAGATACGCAGTATTTT
CASTSPQASPDTQYF
>TRBJ1-2|.|TRBV3-1/TRBV3-2|.
TGTGCCAGCAGCCTGGCCGGGTATTATGGCTACACCTTC
CASSLAGYYGYTF
>TRBJ2-7|few|TRBV27|.
TGTGCCAGCAGCAGGACAGGGACTATCTACGAGCAGTACTTC
CASSRTGTIYEQYF
>TRBJ2-1|.|TRBV21-1|.
TGTGCCAGCAGCAAATCCGGAAGATCGACAGGGTCATTGTGGGATGAGCAGTTCTTC
CASSKSGRSTGSLWDEQFF
>TRBJ2-3|once|TRBV7-6|TRBD2
TGTGCCAGCAGCTTAGCGACTAGCGGGGGCCCCGGGAGCACAGATACGCAGTATTTT
CASSLATSGGPGSTDTQYF
>TRBJ1-4|.|TRBV2|.
TGTGCCAGCAGTCCGCAGGGTCCAACTAATGAAAAACTGTTTTTT
CASSPQGPTNEKLFF
>TRBJ2-1|.|TRBV5-1|.
TGCGCCAGCAGCCCCGGACAGAAGCCAAAAGTCCGGAATGAGCAGTTCTTC
CASSPGQKPKVRNEQFF
>TRBJ2-1|.|TRBV7-9|TRBD2
TGTGCCAGCAGCTTACCATCGACTAGCGGGACCTACAATGAGCAGTTCTTC
CASSLPSTSGTYNEQFF
>TRBJ1-1|.|TRBV3-1/TRBV3-2|TRBD1
TGTGCCAGCAGCCCCGACAGGGTCCAGGTGATGAACACTGAAGCTTTCTTT
CASSPDRVQVMNTEAFF
>TRBJ1-1|.|TRBV18|TRBD1
TGTGCCAGCTCACCGGACAGGAACCCGCACAGGAACACTGAAGCTTTCTTT
CASSPDRNPHRNTEAFF
>TRBJ1-2|.|TRBV29-1|.
TGCAGCGTTGATAAGACAGTTTCTAACTATGGCTACACCTTC
CSVDKTVSNYGYTF
>TRBJ1-1|.|TRBV7-9|TRBD1
TGTGCCAGCGCAGACAGGGGTATCACTGAAGCTTTCTTT
CASADRGITEAFF
>TRBJ1-6|.|TRBV19|TRBD1
TGTGCCAGTAGTATCGGGGGACAGGGCAATTCACCCCTCCACTTT
CASSIGGQGNSPLHF